One and the same sample provided the 32 T cell receptor beta chains below, sequenced in a study of Ad26.COV2.S vaccination and SARS-CoV-2 variants. Treatment denoted: roughly 18 received Ad26.COV2.S at low or high dose, single or two shots; 5 received placebo; per-sample allocation not given. Day 63 after the first vaccine or placebo injection was the time point for sampling. The table came from immunoSEQ multiplex PCR; TCRdb's copy has only in-frame clones and leaves some out. The data hold roughly 320,000 clones, with about 86% observed a single time. Specimen: peripheral blood, collected in a trial of Ad26.COV2.S vaccine versus placebo. Every receptor here comes from a person between 18 and 59 years old who received the Ad26.COV2.S COVID-19 vaccine or a placebo.

The rearrangement links TRBV7-9 to TRBJ1-2; TRBD1 matches 10 bases. The CDR3 runs to 13 residues. The V gene end was trimmed by 7 bases and the J gene end by 6 bases; junction bases not matched to a gene: 5. The germline V gene has CDR1 SEHNR and CDR2 FQNEAQ (reference sequence). The CDR3 DNA reads as TGTGCCAGCAAACCGGGACAGGGGCATGGCTACACCTTC. Its protein is CASKPGQGHGYTF.

V gene TRBV9 combines with J gene TRBJ2-5; 10 bases match TRBD2. After removal of 4 bases from V and 6 bases from J, the junction contained 12 bases not matched to a gene. This CDR3 is built from 16 residues. Germline V gene sequence: CDR1 SGDLS, CDR2 YYNGEE. CDR3 nucleotides: TGTGCCAGCAGCTCTTCCCAGACTAGCGGGCGCAAGACCCAGTACTTC. Encoded protein: CASSSSQTSGRKTQYF.

This clone has only a few counts. The J gene is TRBJ1-2, the V gene TRBV7-9; the D is unclear. V was cut by 0 bases and J by 0 bases, with 8 bases left in between. Germline V gene data show CDR1 as SEHNR and CDR2 as FQNEAQ (reference sequence). The length of the CDR3 is 15 residues. The CDR3 is CASSLAQSTNYGYTF. The CDR3 region has the DNA TGTGCCAGCAGCTTAGCGCAGAGCACTAACTATGGCTACACCTTC.

The chain couples TRBV7-9 to TRBJ2-1, with 8 bases fitting TRBD1. This CDR3 region has 15 residues. V shed 4 bases, J shed 1 base, and the junction held 3 bases outside the gene matches. Germline values: CDR1 SEHNR, CDR2 FQNEAQ (reference sequence). The DNA of the CDR3 is TGTGCCAGCAGCTACGACAGGGGTTCCTACAATGAGCAGTTCTTC. The encoded protein is CASSYDRGSYNEQFF.

The chain is built from TRBV7-2 and TRBJ1-5; 9 bases match TRBD1. Germline V CDR1 and CDR2: SGHTA, FQGNSA. V lost 1 base, J lost 5 bases, and 3 bases stayed unmatched. CDR3 length: 15 amino acids. CDR3 DNA sequence: TGTGCCAGCAGCTTAGGACAGGGGGGCTATCAGCCCCAGCATTTT. It specifies CASSLGQGGYQPQHF.

This clone was seen once. The chain is built from TRBV5-1 and TRBJ2-7; D possibly corresponds to TRBD1 (6 bases). V was pared by 4 bases and J by 0 bases, with 17 bases between. This CDR3 is built from 16 residues. Germline V gene data show CDR1 as SGHRS and CDR2 as YFSETQ. CDR3 amino acids: CASSLPGRGYSYEQYF. DNA of the CDR3: TGCGCCAGCAGCCTCCCGGGCAGGGGCTACTCCTACGAGCAGTACTTC.

The sample holds a few counts of this clone. The chain couples TRBV4-3 to TRBJ1-1, with no clear D. The CDR3 spans 14 residues. The V gene's germline CDR1 is LGHNA and CDR2 YSLEER. Trimming pared 0 bases from V and 7 bases from J, leaving 12 bases between. The CDR3 nucleotides are TGCGCCAGCAGCCAAGATCAAGCGTTTAGTGAAGCTTTCTTT. This translates into CASSQDQAFSEAFF.

The V gene is TRBV7-9, the J gene TRBJ2-1, with 11 bases fitting TRBD1. The CDR3 has 17 residues. Trimming at V came to 3 bases and at J to 5 bases, leaving 9 bases not matched to a gene. CDR1 SEHNR and CDR2 FQNEAQ come from the germline V gene (reference sequence). CDR3 sequence: CASSFSAGTGGNNEQFF. CDR3 bases: TGTGCCAGCAGCTTTTCCGCCGGGACAGGGGGAAACAATGAGCAGTTCTTC.

This clone has more than one count but fewer than ten. DNA for the CDR3: TGTGCCAGCTCACCCCAGGGTTGGGATACGCAGTATTTT. As protein: CASSPQGWDTQYF. V and J are TRBV18 and TRBJ2-3; D might be TRBD1 (5 bases). V dropped 3 bases and J dropped 6 bases, with 10 bases sitting between them. CDR1 KGHSH and CDR2 LQKENI come from the germline V gene. The CDR3 runs 13 residues.

This chain joins TRBV7-3 and TRBJ1-2; no definite D call. The CDR3 loop spans 14 amino acids. Trimming left V 5 bases short and J 4 bases short, with 14 bases between. Germline CDR1 is SGHTA and CDR2 is FQGTGA. CDR3 DNA sequence: TGTGCCAGCAGCCCTGGACCGGCTGGCTATGGCTACACCTTC. It is translated as CASSPGPAGYGYTF.

The gene calls are TRBV29-1 and TRBJ1-4; D is undetermined. Germline lookup yields CDR1 SQVTM and CDR2 ANQGSEA. V was cut by 3 bases and J by 7 bases, with 15 bases left in between. The CDR3 is 14 amino acids. CDR3 sequence (DNA): TGCAGCGTTGAGATCCGCCACTGGGGTGAAAAACTGTTTTTT. Translating gives CSVEIRHWGEKLFF.

The V and J genes are TRBV7-2 and TRBJ2-2; possible D gene TRBD1, 5 bases. Germline CDR1 and CDR2: SGHTA and FQGNSA. Trimming took 4 bases from V and 4 from J, leaving 10 bases between them. The CDR3 is made up of 14 amino acids. This CDR3 reads CASSSQGGTGELFF. CDR3 nucleotide sequence: TGTGCCAGCAGCTCGCAGGGCGGCACCGGGGAGCTGTTTTTT.

V is TRBV2 and J is TRBJ2-7; possible D gene TRBD1, 6 bases. V lost 4 bases and J 3 bases, leaving 13 bases between the germline ends. Looked up from germline, CDR1 is SNHLY and CDR2 is FYNNEI. The CDR3 consists of 14 residues. This chain's CDR3 is CASSALGQSYEQYF. In DNA, the CDR3 is TGTGCCAGCAGTGCCCTTGGACAGAGCTACGAGCAGTACTTC.

This clone was found a few times. The rearrangement links TRBV5-4 to TRBJ2-1, with D possibly matching TRBD1 (6 bases). Germline CDR1 is SGHNT and CDR2 is YYREEE (reference sequence). The V end was cut by 4 bases, the J end by 8 bases, with 16 bases between. There are 14 residues in the CDR3. CDR3 residues: CASSSRGSIDEQFF. The CDR3 DNA sequence: TGTGCCAGCAGCAGCAGGGGCTCGATCGATGAGCAGTTCTTC.

The V call is TRBV7-5, the J call TRBJ1-2. TRBV7-5 is assigned pseudogene status. The CDR3 has 15 amino acids. In DNA, the CDR3 is TGTGCCAGAAGCTTCCTAATGGATCACCGGAGGGGCTACACCTTC. Translation: CARSFLMDHRRGYTF.

V usage is TRBV29-1 and J usage is TRBJ1-2, with D uncertain. The ends were cut back, 4 bases at V and 4 bases at J, with 10 bases in the middle. Germline V gene lookup returns CDR1 SQVTM and CDR2 ANQGSEA. This CDR3 is 12 amino acids long. The CDR3: CSVVQHSYGYTF. The CDR3 DNA reads TGCAGCGTTGTTCAACATTCCTATGGCTACACCTTC.

This sequence joins TRBV3-1 (or the pseudogene TRBV3-2) and TRBJ2-5; D call uncertain. Germline assignment: CDR1 LGHDT and CDR2 YNNKEL (reference sequence). This CDR3 spans 16 amino acids. The V end lost 2 bases, the J end lost 0 bases, and 13 bases lay between the germline ends. The CDR3: CASSQKVRAHQETQYF. The CDR3, as DNA: TGTGCCAGCAGCCAAAAGGTTCGGGCCCACCAAGAGACCCAGTACTTC.

The J gene is TRBJ1-1, the V gene TRBV28; D unclear. V lost 6 bases, J lost 3 bases, and 11 bases lay in between. In germline, CDR1 is MDHEN, CDR2 SYDVKM. The CDR3 covers 13 residues. In nucleotides, the CDR3 is TGTGCCAGCAGCCAAACGGCGCACACTGAAGCTTTCTTT. Encoded protein: CASSQTAHTEAFF.

The V call is TRBV19, the J call TRBJ1-2; D possibly corresponds to TRBD1 (5 bases). V lost 4 bases and J 7 bases, leaving 19 bases between the germline ends. This CDR3 has 15 amino acids. CDR1 and CDR2 (germline): LNHDA, SQIVND (reference sequence). CDR3 coding DNA: TGTGCCAGTAGTACGGGACTGAAAACACCGCTTGGCTACACCTTC. Encoded protein: CASSTGLKTPLGYTF.

The CDR3 nucleotides read TGCGCCAGCAGTACAGGGACGGTAGGGGAGCAGTACTTC. Translating gives CASSTGTVGEQYF. The genes are TRBV5-1 and TRBJ2-7, with D perhaps TRBD1 (6 bases). CDR3 length: 13 residues. Trimming took off 5 bases at V and 7 bases at J, with 16 bases between the two ends. In germline, CDR1 is SGHRS, CDR2 YFSETQ.

The table lists this clone with a count of one. The V call is TRBV15, the J call TRBJ2-7, with D tentatively TRBD1 (5 bases). CDR1 is LNHNV and CDR2 is YYDKDF in the germline V gene (reference sequence). There are 14 residues in the CDR3. V lost 0 bases to trimming and J lost 5 bases, with 11 bases between them. Here the CDR3 DNA reads TGTGCCACCAGCAGAGATCAGGGATTCCACGAGCAGTACTTC. Translation: CATSRDQGFHEQYF.

As for this clone: Relative to the germline gene, one junction end is altered; a read error may explain this. The CDR3 DNA follows: TGTGTCAGCAGGGACCGGAATACAGGGGATGAGCAGTTCTTC. Translation: CVSRDRNTGDEQFF. J is TRBJ2-1 and V is TRBV2; 7 nucleotides line up with TRBD1. Germline V gives CDR1 SNHLY, CDR2 FYNNEI. CDR3 size: 14 residues.

This clone appeared once. The genes are TRBV7-6 and TRBJ1-2; D is perhaps TRBD1 (5 bases). This CDR3 contains 13 residues. Per the germline V gene, CDR1 is SGHVS and CDR2 is FNYEAQ. Trimming stripped 1 base from V and 2 bases from J, with 5 bases between. CDR3 sequence reads: CASSLGQNYGYTF. The DNA of the CDR3 is TGTGCCAGCAGCTTAGGACAGAACTATGGCTACACCTTC. The complete variable domain, with remaining parts taken from reference TRBV7-6 and TRBJ1-2, reads GAGVSQSPRYKVTKRGQDVALRCDPISGHVSLYWYRQALGQGPEFLTYFNYEAQQDKSGLPNDRFSAERPEGSISTLTIQRTEQRDSAMYRCASSLGQNYGYTFGSGTRLTVV.

The chain joins TRBV7-7 to TRBJ2-5, with 8 bases that match TRBD1. Germline V CDR1 and CDR2: SSHAT, FNYEAQ (reference sequence). The CDR3 is 15 amino acids. The DNA of the CDR3 is TGTGCTAGCGGACAGGGAGTTGGTGGCATAGAGACCCAGTACTTC. It is translated as CASGQGVGGIETQYF.

The chain combines TRBV2 with TRBJ1-1, with 7 nucleotides matching TRBD1. With 5 bases clipped from V and 6 bases from J, the junction kept 9 bases outside the gene matches. There are 14 residues in the CDR3. Germline V lookup: CDR1 SNHLY, CDR2 FYNNEI. CDR3 in amino acids: CASSTYRGGAEAFF. As DNA, the CDR3 is TGTGCCAGCAGTACGTACAGGGGCGGGGCTGAAGCTTTCTTT.

This chain uses TRBV19 with TRBJ1-5; D is ambiguous. The CDR3 length is 18 residues. Germline CDR1 and CDR2: LNHDA and SQIVND (reference sequence). The V and J ends lost 0 bases and 1 base respectively, with 16 bases between them. CDR3 protein: CASSIDWSTRKSNQPQHF. The DNA of the CDR3 is TGTGCCAGTAGTATAGACTGGTCTACCAGAAAGAGCAATCAGCCCCAGCATTTT.

This rearrangement joins TRBV7-2 to TRBJ1-3, with D possibly being TRBD1 (6 bases). V lost 5 bases and J lost 8, with 25 bases in between. This CDR3 region has 17 residues. The germline V gene has CDR1 SGHTA and CDR2 FQGNSA. CDR3 sequence reads: CASSHTQLGAKEYTIYF. The CDR3 bases are TGTGCCAGCAGCCATACACAACTGGGGGCCAAGGAGTACACCATATATTTT. The variable domain in full, with the rest retrieved from reference TRBV7-2 and TRBJ1-3, is GAGVSQSPSNKVTEKGKDVELRCDPISGHTALYWYRQSLGQGLEFLIYFQGNSAPDKSGLPSDRFSAERTGGSVSTLTIQRTQQEDSAVYLCASSHTQLGAKEYTIYFGEGSWLTVV.

This clone was observed a single time. This CDR3 is also generated by other DNA sequences in the sample. V gene TRBV18 combines with J gene TRBJ1-6; D might be TRBD1 (5 bases). V was trimmed by 4 bases and J by 7 bases, leaving 11 bases between them. The CDR3 contains 14 residues. Germline assignment: CDR1 KGHSH and CDR2 LQKENI. The CDR3 coding sequence is TGTGCCAGCTCACAGCAGGGAGGGAATTCACCCCTCCACTTT. It codes for CASSQQGGNSPLHF.

The chain is built from TRBV11-2 and TRBJ2-5, with D perhaps TRBD1 or TRBD2 (5 bases each). The length of the CDR3 is 15 residues. V was shortened by 5 bases and J by 1 base, with 14 bases between the two germline ends. Germline V CDR1 and CDR2: SGHAT, FQNNGV. CDR3 protein: CASSRDPGPQETQYF. CDR3 DNA sequence: TGTGCCAGCAGCAGAGACCCGGGACCCCAAGAGACCCAGTACTTC.

This clone was counted a single time. Different DNA sequences within this sample yield the same CDR3. The chain uses TRBV18 and TRBJ2-4; D ambiguous. The CDR3 loop spans 11 amino acids. The V end lost 3 bases, the J end lost 6 bases, and 3 bases lay between the germline ends. Germline V gene lookup returns CDR1 KGHSH and CDR2 LQKENI. Here the CDR3 DNA reads TGTGCCAGCTCACCCGGAAACATTCAGTACTTC. Protein sequence: CASSPGNIQYF.

The gene calls are TRBV5-4 and TRBJ1-1, with D perhaps matching TRBD1 (6 bases). Germline CDR1 reads SGHNT; CDR2 reads YYREEE (reference sequence). The CDR3 is made up of 14 amino acids. Trimming took 9 bases from V and 0 from J, leaving 15 bases between them. This CDR3 reads CATYLPGVNTEAFF. For the CDR3, the DNA is TGTGCCACCTACCTTCCAGGGGTGAACACTGAAGCTTTCTTT.

The chain employs TRBV3-1 (or the pseudogene TRBV3-2) and TRBJ2-1; 13 bases fit TRBD2. Trimming removed 0 bases from V and 9 bases from J; junction bases left unmatched: 11. Germline V gene sequence: CDR1 LGHDT, CDR2 YNNKEL (reference sequence). CDR3 length: 18 residues. The CDR3 loop reads CASSQDPMTSGGRVEQFF. CDR3 sequence (DNA): TGTGCCAGCAGCCAAGATCCCATGACTAGCGGGGGGCGGGTTGAGCAGTTCTTC.